This TCR beta chain was identified during a study of blood T cell repertoires in COVID-19. Study information: Nucleic acid was either cDNA or gDNA, and it came from T cells, B-cell-depleted T cells, or PBMCs.

Seattle-derived patients entered the study during active infection and were followed longitudinally. The CDR3 length is 13 residues. Original data processing: Quantification of nucleated cells was approximated via reference gene primer amplification. Generated by immunoSEQ multiplex PCR, the TCRdb table keeps only in-frame clones and is missing some. The V and J calls and clone size are taken from that table; D and trimming were inferred from the DNA. The profile shows 200,000 to 250,000 clones, 70% to 90% of them singletons. Material: peripheral blood. This rearrangement joins TRBV21-1 to TRBJ2-3; the DNA was not used to check the table's D call, TRBD2. TRBV21-1 is tagged as a pseudogene. The origin of this receptor is a woman between 50 and 59 years old with COVID-19, enrolled during active disease. The CDR3 reads CASSGRLTDTQYF. CDR3 nucleotide sequence: TGTGCCAGCAGCGGCCGACTCACAGATACGCAGTATTTT.